A selection of T cell receptor beta chains follows, all from one sample in a study of cytomegalovirus exposure and HLA in healthy donors. Clones were read by immunoSEQ multiplex PCR, and TCRdb kept only the in-frame ones, dropping some. This table has approximately 130,000 clones, 75% appearing once. Sequenced material: PBMCs. These receptors came from a woman aged 40 to 55 in good health and CMV-seropositive. Both conserved end residues are part of each CDR3. A D gene is named only where the DNA matches it firmly. Clone size is stated in some rows and not others, as once, few, many or a class when expanded.

V gene: TRBV27
J gene: TRBJ2-1
D gene: TRBD2
clone size: .
CDR3 DNA: TGTGCCAGCAGTTCGGGACTAGCGGGGGAGCAGTTCTTC
CDR3 protein: CASSSGLAGEQFF

V gene: TRBV7-7
J gene: TRBJ2-7
D gene: .
clone size: .
CDR3 DNA: TGTGCTAGCAGCTTAGGAGGGCGCGGGCGAAGCTCCTACGAGCAGTACTTC
CDR3 protein: CASSLGGRGRSSYEQYF

V gene: TRBV30
J gene: TRBJ2-7
D gene: TRBD1
clone size: .
CDR3 DNA: TGTGCCTGGGCAGGGGGCGCGAACCCCTACGAGCAGTACTTC
CDR3 protein: CAWAGGANPYEQYF

V gene: TRBV19
J gene: TRBJ1-1
D gene: .
clone size: few
CDR3 DNA: TGTGCCAGTAGGCGTTCAGAGGATGCGAACACTGAAGCTTTCTTT
CDR3 protein: CASRRSEDANTEAFF

V gene: TRBV5-7
J gene: TRBJ2-1
D gene: .
clone size: few
CDR3 DNA: TGTGCCAGCAGCTTGGACTCTAGCGTTAGCTCCTACAATGAGCAGTTCTTC
CDR3 protein: CASSLDSSVSSYNEQFF

V gene: TRBV4-2
J gene: TRBJ2-7
D gene: TRBD2
clone size: .
CDR3 DNA: TGTGCCAGCAGCCCCACTAGCGACTCCTACGAGCAGTACTTC
CDR3 protein: CASSPTSDSYEQYF

V gene: TRBV9
J gene: TRBJ1-1
D gene: .
clone size: .
CDR3 DNA: TGTGCCAGCAGGCGGGGGCTGGAGAACACTGAAGCTTTCTTT
CDR3 protein: CASRRGLENTEAFF

V gene: TRBV5-6
J gene: TRBJ1-2
D gene: TRBD1
clone size: .
CDR3 DNA: TGTGCCAGCAGTCCGACCGGGACAGGGATGTATGGCTACACCTTC
CDR3 protein: CASSPTGTGMYGYTF

V gene: TRBV10-3
J gene: TRBJ2-1
D gene: .
clone size: .
CDR3 DNA: TGTGCCATCAGTAACGGGAACACCTACAATGAGCAGTTCTTC
CDR3 protein: CAISNGNTYNEQFF

V gene: TRBV7-2
J gene: TRBJ1-5
D gene: .
clone size: .
CDR3 DNA: TGTGCCAGCAGCTTTTATTCAGGGTATCAGCCCCAGCATTTT
CDR3 protein: CASSFYSGYQPQHF

V gene: TRBV7-2
J gene: TRBJ1-5
D gene: .
clone size: few
CDR3 DNA: TGTGCCAGCAGCTTAGAAGGGGAACAGCCCCAGCATTTT
CDR3 protein: CASSLEGEQPQHF

V gene: TRBV19
J gene: TRBJ2-7
D gene: TRBD2
clone size: .
CDR3 DNA: TGTGCCAGTAGTTCCGCGGGGGGGACCTACGAGCAGTACTTC
CDR3 protein: CASSSAGGTYEQYF

V gene: TRBV28
J gene: TRBJ1-5
D gene: TRBD1
clone size: .
CDR3 DNA: TGTGCCAGCAGTTTACGAAGGGGACAGGGGAATAATTTT
CDR3 protein: CASSLRRGQGNNF

V gene: TRBV30
J gene: TRBJ1-2
D gene: TRBD1
clone size: .
CDR3 DNA: TGTGCCTGGAGCGTTGACAGGGCGGACTATGGCTACACCTTC
CDR3 protein: CAWSVDRADYGYTF

V gene: TRBV7-3
J gene: TRBJ1-1
D gene: .
clone size: few
CDR3 DNA: TGTGCCAGCAGCTTAATGGCAGGGATAGGGGCTTTCTTT
CDR3 protein: CASSLMAGIGAFF

V gene: TRBV6-5
J gene: TRBJ1-1
D gene: TRBD1
clone size: .
CDR3 DNA: TGTGCCAGCAGTTACACCGTGACAGGGATCGCTGAAGCTTTCTTT
CDR3 protein: CASSYTVTGIAEAFF

V gene: TRBV6-5
J gene: TRBJ1-5
D gene: TRBD1
clone size: .
CDR3 DNA: TGTGCCAGCAGTTACGGGACAGGGGGATTATCGCCCCAGCATTTT
CDR3 protein: CASSYGTGGLSPQHF

V gene: TRBV29-1
J gene: TRBJ1-2
D gene: TRBD1
clone size: .
CDR3 DNA: TGCAGCGTTGCGGGACAGGGGTATGGCTACACCTTC
CDR3 protein: CSVAGQGYGYTF

V gene: TRBV28
J gene: TRBJ2-7
D gene: .
clone size: .
CDR3 DNA: TGTGCCAGCAGTTTATACGGGTACGAGCAGTACTTC
CDR3 protein: CASSLYGYEQYF

V gene: TRBV19
J gene: TRBJ1-5
D gene: .
clone size: .
CDR3 DNA: TGTGCCAGTAGCCGACAGGTTTTGAGCAATCAGCCCCAGCATTTT
CDR3 protein: CASSRQVLSNQPQHF

V gene: TRBV28
J gene: TRBJ1-1
D gene: .
clone size: .
CDR3 DNA: TGTGCCAGCAGTCGGGAAGGTGGAGCTTTCTTT
CDR3 protein: CASSREGGAFF

V gene: TRBV5-1
J gene: TRBJ1-1
D gene: .
clone size: .
CDR3 DNA: TGCGCCAGCAGCTTGCCGGGGATCGCTGAAGCTTTCTTT
CDR3 protein: CASSLPGIAEAFF

V gene: TRBV7-2
J gene: TRBJ2-7
D gene: TRBD2
clone size: once
CDR3 DNA: TGTGCCAGCAGCTTGGATAGCGGGGGCCTCTCCTACGAGCAGTACTTC
CDR3 protein: CASSLDSGGLSYEQYF

V gene: TRBV9
J gene: TRBJ2-7
D gene: .
clone size: .
CDR3 DNA: TGTGCCAGCAGCTCGGGTCTCTACGAGCAGTACTTC
CDR3 protein: CASSSGLYEQYF

V gene: TRBV5-1
J gene: TRBJ1-6
D gene: TRBD1
clone size: .
CDR3 DNA: TGCGCCAGCAGCGGAATCACCGGGACAGGGGATTCACCCCTCCACTTT
CDR3 protein: CASSGITGTGDSPLHF

V gene: TRBV5-1
J gene: TRBJ1-2
D gene: TRBD1
clone size: .
CDR3 DNA: TGCGCCAGCAGCTTGGAAAGAGGGGGCGCCGGTGTTGGCTACACCTTC
CDR3 protein: CASSLERGGAGVGYTF

V gene: TRBV6-4
J gene: TRBJ2-3
D gene: TRBD1
clone size: .
CDR3 DNA: TGTGCCAGCAGTGGGGACAGCGGCACAGATACGCAGTATTTT
CDR3 protein: CASSGDSGTDTQYF

V gene: TRBV30
J gene: TRBJ2-3
D gene: .
clone size: once
CDR3 DNA: TGTGCCTGGAAAGGGGCAGGATTTAGGGGTGATACGCAGTATTTT
CDR3 protein: CAWKGAGFRGDTQYF

V gene: TRBV6-4
J gene: TRBJ2-3
D gene: .
clone size: few
CDR3 DNA: TGTGCCAGCAGTGACGGGAGCGCAGATACGCAGTATTTT
CDR3 protein: CASSDGSADTQYF

V gene: TRBV6-5
J gene: TRBJ2-1
D gene: TRBD2
clone size: .
CDR3 DNA: TGTGCCAGCAGTTTCTTGGGACTAGCGGGAGACAATGAGCAGTTCTTC
CDR3 protein: CASSFLGLAGDNEQFF

V gene: TRBV6-4
J gene: TRBJ1-4
D gene: .
clone size: once
CDR3 DNA: TGTGCCAGCACCCCGTATGCAACTAATGAAAAACTGTTTTTT
CDR3 protein: CASTPYATNEKLFF

V gene: TRBV5-1
J gene: TRBJ2-7
D gene: TRBD1
clone size: .
CDR3 DNA: TGCGCCAGCAGCTCTCAACCCGGACAGGGGGCCTACGAGCAGTACTTC
CDR3 protein: CASSSQPGQGAYEQYF